This T cell receptor (beta chain) derives from a study of blood T cell repertoires in COVID-19. Background on the study: The United States, Italy and Spain provided the acute and convalescent COVID-19 samples. In each case, the material was cDNA or gDNA derived from T cells, B-cell-depleted T cells, or PBMCs.

CDR3 length: 16 residues. The ends lost 0 bases at V and 5 bases at J; junction bases unmatched: 10. Germline loops: CDR1 SGHKS, CDR2 YYEKEE (reference sequence). Per the study methods: Amplified reference gene primers provided the basis for estimating nucleated cell counts. Method: immunoSEQ multiplex PCR; TCRdb's copy keeps in-frame clones and lacks some. V, J and clone size reflect that table, while D and trimming were determined from the DNA. The sample shows about 220,000 clones, over 75% of them seen only once. The clonotype originates from a man aged 35 to 55 with active or convalescent COVID-19. Sequencing was performed on peripheral blood. The V gene is TRBV5-5, the J gene TRBJ2-7; 8 positions match TRBD1. In nucleotides, the CDR3 is TGTGCCAGCAGCTTGGTGGCCCCAGGGGGCTGGGACGAGCAGTACTTC. This encodes CASSLVAPGGWDEQYF.